A single sample is the source of the 26 T cell receptor beta chains below, sequenced in a study of T cell responses to AZD1222 COVID-19 vaccine. Clones were read by immunoSEQ multiplex PCR, and TCRdb kept only the in-frame ones, dropping some. The data show some 100,000 clones, around nine tenths seen once. The material sequenced was peripheral blood, taken on day 0 of AZD1222 vaccination. The origin of the receptors is an adult in good health.

This chain joins TRBV15 and TRBJ2-1; D is perhaps TRBD2 (6 bases). Trimming stripped 3 bases from V and 0 bases from J, with 12 bases between. The CDR3 contains 16 residues. Germline-derived CDR1 and CDR2 are LNHNV and YYDKDF (reference sequence). The CDR3 here is CATSSSPGGSYNEQFF. CDR3 DNA: TGTGCCACCAGCAGCTCCCCCGGGGGCTCCTACAATGAGCAGTTCTTC.

The chain uses TRBV9 and TRBJ2-3; 9 bases align to TRBD2. Per the germline V gene, CDR1 is SGDLS and CDR2 is YYNGEE. The ends lost 3 bases at V and 0 bases at J; junction bases unmatched: 2. This CDR3 is 15 amino acids long. The CDR3 DNA sequence: TGTGCCAGCAGCGCAACTAGCGGGAGCACAGATACGCAGTATTTT. This encodes CASSATSGSTDTQYF.

The V and J genes are TRBV28 and TRBJ2-7, with 9 bases matching TRBD2. The CDR3 loop spans 17 amino acids. CDR1 and CDR2 from the germline V gene are MDHEN and SYDVKM. With V trimmed by 3 bases and J by 0 bases, 9 bases remained unmatched. This CDR3 is CASSFGGAGGRSYEQYF. Here the CDR3 DNA reads TGTGCCAGCAGTTTCGGAGGAGCGGGAGGACGCTCCTACGAGCAGTACTTC.

This sequence joins TRBV28 and TRBJ1-4; D is possibly TRBD1 (6 bases). Germline assignment: CDR1 MDHEN and CDR2 SYDVKM. CDR3 length: 16 amino acids. V lost 7 bases to trimming and J lost 4 bases, with 19 bases between them. The CDR3 sequence is CASNLSGGAGNEKLFF. In nucleotides, the CDR3 is TGTGCCAGCAACCTCTCTGGGGGGGCGGGTAATGAAAAACTGTTTTTT. The full variable domain, in which reference TRBV28 and TRBJ1-4 provide the parts outside the CDR3, is DVKVTQSSRYLVKRTGEKVFLECVQDMDHENMFWYRQDPGLGLRLIYFSYDVKMKEKGDIPEGYSVSREKKERFSLILESASTNQTSMYLCASNLSGGAGNEKLFFGSGTQLSVL.

V is TRBV4-1 and J is TRBJ2-7; D is possibly TRBD1 (5 bases). The CDR3 covers 15 residues. Trimming shortened V by 0 bases and J by 0 bases, and 9 bases separated the two germline ends. CDR1 MGHRA and CDR2 YSYEKL come from the germline V gene. For the CDR3, the DNA is TGCGCCAGCAGCCAAGAAAGGGGCCCCTCCTACGAGCAGTACTTC. Translating it yields CASSQERGPSYEQYF.

The rearrangement links TRBV28 to TRBJ2-1; D may be TRBD2 (6 bases). CDR1 and CDR2 (germline): MDHEN, SYDVKM. V shed 4 bases and J shed 0 bases, with 16 bases lying between them. The CDR3 consists of 17 residues. As DNA, the CDR3 is TGTGCCAGCAGTTCGCCCTCGGGAGACATCTCCTACAATGAGCAGTTCTTC. Its translation is CASSSPSGDISYNEQFF.

This rearrangement joins TRBV5-1 to TRBJ1-5; tentative D call: TRBD1 (5 bases). Trimming cost V 6 bases and J 8 bases, with 15 bases left between them. The germline gives CDR1 SGHRS, CDR2 YFSETQ. The CDR3 consists of 13 residues. CDR3 loop: CASTPGPFEPQHF. The DNA for the CDR3 is TGCGCCAGCACCCCAGGGCCCTTTGAGCCCCAGCATTTT. The full variable domain, rest sourced from reference TRBV5-1 and TRBJ1-5, is KAGVTQTPRYLIKTRGQQVTLSCSPISGHRSVSWYQQTPGQGLQFLFEYFSETQRNKGNFPGRFSGRQFSNSRSEMNVSTLELGDSALYLCASTPGPFEPQHFGDGTRLSIL.

This chain joins TRBV5-1 and TRBJ1-5; no clear D. Deletions cut 2 bases from V and 2 bases from J, with 14 bases between. Germline CDR1 and CDR2: SGHRS and YFSETQ. This CDR3 has 16 residues. The DNA for the CDR3 is TGCGCCAGCAGCTTAACTGGGGAAGGCGGCAATCAGCCCCAGCATTTT. Protein sequence: CASSLTGEGGNQPQHF.

The chain is built from TRBV10-3 and TRBJ2-2; 10 bases align to TRBD2. The CDR3 has 17 residues. Germline CDR1 and CDR2: ENHRY and SYGVKD. Germline trimming cut 8 bases from V and 5 bases from J; bases unmatched to any gene: 14. CDR3 nucleotide sequence: TGTGCCATCCCTTGGACTAGCGGAAATTATTCTACCGGGGAGCTGTTTTTT. This gives the protein CAIPWTSGNYSTGELFF.

The chain combines TRBV28 with TRBJ1-2; D is uncertain. Between the trimmed V and J ends, which lost 2 bases and 8 bases, there was a span of 9 bases. Germline V gene sequence: CDR1 MDHEN, CDR2 SYDVKM. This CDR3 region has 12 residues. CDR3 sequence (DNA): TGTGCCAGCAGTTTAACCCGCGAGGGCTACACCTTC. It is translated as CASSLTREGYTF.

This clone was observed a single time. This chain uses TRBV30 with TRBJ1-2; no firm D call. CDR1 GTSNPN and CDR2 SVGIG come from the germline V gene (reference sequence). CDR3 length: 13 residues. Deletions cut 8 bases from V and 4 bases from J, with 17 bases between. The CDR3, as DNA: TGTGCCGGTCAGGAACAGCGCTTCTATGGCTACACCTTC. This codes for CAGQEQRFYGYTF.

V usage is TRBV3-1 (or the pseudogene TRBV3-2) and J usage is TRBJ2-7; D may be TRBD2 (6 bases). The germline CDR1 and CDR2 sequences are LGHDT and YNNKEL (reference sequence). The V end was cut by 4 bases, the J end by 7 bases, with 17 bases between. This CDR3 is built from 14 residues. This chain's CDR3 is CASSLSTGVREQYF. CDR3 nucleotides: TGTGCCAGCAGCCTTTCCACGGGAGTACGAGAGCAGTACTTC.

V usage is TRBV28 and J usage is TRBJ2-7; tentative D call: TRBD1 (5 bases). The V end was cut by 5 bases, the J end by 2 bases, with 13 bases between. The CDR3 is 14 residues long. Per the germline V gene, CDR1 is MDHEN and CDR2 is SYDVKM. The CDR3 coding sequence is TGTGCCAGCAGTCTTTATGGGGCCACCTACGAGCAGTACTTC. Translation gives CASSLYGATYEQYF.

This chain joins TRBV2 and TRBJ2-1; 11 bases align to TRBD2. The CDR3 sequence is 15 residues long. Germline V gives CDR1 SNHLY, CDR2 FYNNEI. V lost 6 bases to trimming and J lost 5 bases; unmatched junction nucleotides: 6. CDR3: CASRASGRRDNEQFF. The CDR3 coding sequence is TGTGCCAGCAGGGCTAGCGGGAGGAGGGACAATGAGCAGTTCTTC.

The chain carries TRBV18 and TRBJ2-5, with a possible D match to TRBD1 (6 bases). The CDR3 sequence is 14 residues long. Trimming removed 6 bases from V and 4 bases from J, with 15 bases in between. CDR1 is KGHSH and CDR2 is LQKENI in the germline V gene. CDR3 in amino acids: CASSPGKGGETQYF. CDR3 nucleotide sequence: TGTGCCAGCTCCCCAGGGAAAGGGGGAGAGACCCAGTACTTC. Together with reference TRBV18 and TRBJ2-5, the CDR3 gives the full variable domain: NAGVMQNPRHLVRRRGQEARLRCSPMKGHSHVYWYRQLPEEGLKFMVYLQKENIIDESGMPKERFSAEFPKEGPSILRIQQVVRGDSAAYFCASSPGKGGETQYFGPGTRLLVL.

The chain is built from TRBV19 and TRBJ2-3; maybe TRBD2 (6 bases). V was trimmed by 2 bases and J by 3 bases, leaving 18 bases between them. This CDR3 has 17 residues. Germline loops: CDR1 LNHDA, CDR2 SQIVND (reference sequence). CDR3 bases: TGTGCCAGTAGTATAACGTTGTCTGGCGGGGCAACAGATACGCAGTATTTT. This sequence encodes CASSITLSGGATDTQYF.

The V call is TRBV28, the J call TRBJ2-3, with D possibly matching TRBD2 (5 bases). CDR3 length: 15 amino acids. CDR1 MDHEN and CDR2 SYDVKM come from the germline V gene. Trimming removed 10 bases from V and 4 bases from J, with 21 bases in between. The CDR3 DNA reads TGTGCCACAATCAGAAGCGGAGCTCGCCCAGATACGCAGTATTTT. It yields the protein CATIRSGARPDTQYF.

This clone is a singleton in its sample. The CDR3 here is CASSLPGEGNQPQHF. The CDR3 DNA is TGTGCCAGCAGTTTACCCGGGGAAGGCAATCAGCCCCAGCATTTT. This chain joins TRBV28 and TRBJ1-5, with D unclear. The CDR3 covers 15 residues. Germline CDR1 MDHEN, CDR2 SYDVKM. V lost 2 bases and J lost 2, with 10 bases in between.

The chain carries TRBV28 and TRBJ1-5; TRBD1 might be the D (6 bases). From germline, CDR1 is MDHEN and CDR2 SYDVKM. Deletions cut 1 base from V and 0 bases from J, with 19 bases between. The CDR3 is 19 amino acids. The DNA for the CDR3 is TGTGCCAGCAGTTTATACAGGGTAGAGGGCCCCTATAGCAATCAGCCCCAGCATTTT. It translates to CASSLYRVEGPYSNQPQHF.

The chain couples TRBV5-4 to TRBJ2-7, with 8 bases identical to TRBD1. J lost 5 bases, V lost 4 bases, and 8 bases had no gene match. The germline V gene encodes CDR1 SGHNT and CDR2 YYREEE (reference sequence). This CDR3 is built from 14 residues. The DNA of the CDR3 is TGTGCCAGCAGCAGGACAGGGAGATTCGACGAGCAGTACTTC. Its protein product is CASSRTGRFDEQYF.

V is TRBV30 and J is TRBJ2-1, with D hard to call. This CDR3 has 12 amino acids. The V gene's germline CDR1 is GTSNPN and CDR2 SVGIG (reference sequence). V lost 1 base to trimming and J lost 6 bases, with 7 bases between them. CDR3 in amino acids: CAWSGASNEQFF. In DNA, the CDR3 is TGTGCCTGGAGTGGCGCCAGCAATGAGCAGTTCTTC.

This chain connects TRBV5-1 to TRBJ2-3; D unresolved. In germline, CDR1 is SGHRS, CDR2 YFSETQ. The CDR3 runs 15 residues. Trimming pared 5 bases from V and 0 bases from J, leaving 13 bases between. DNA for the CDR3: TGCGCCAGCAGGGTAGGGCCAACTAGCACAGATACGCAGTATTTT. This encodes CASRVGPTSTDTQYF.

The chain is built from TRBV10-2 and TRBJ1-4; D is ambiguous. Germline V gene lookup returns CDR1 WSHSY and CDR2 SAAADI. The germline V and J ends were trimmed by 4 bases and 8 bases, with 8 bases remaining between them. The CDR3 contains 12 residues. The CDR3 spells CASSGGREKLFF. The CDR3 region has the DNA TGCGCCAGCAGTGGAGGGCGGGAAAAACTGTTTTTT.

The chain links TRBV7-9 to TRBJ2-2; TRBD2 matches at 8 bases. This CDR3 spans 19 amino acids. The V and J ends lost 5 bases and 1 base, in that order; junction bases with no gene match: 15. Germline lookup yields CDR1 SEHNR and CDR2 FQNEAQ (reference sequence). For the CDR3, the DNA is TGTGCCAGCAGCCACCCGACTCATAGCGGGATAGGGAACACCGGGGAGCTGTTTTTT. It yields the protein CASSHPTHSGIGNTGELFF.

The rearrangement uses TRBV4-2 and TRBJ1-2; 8 bases agree with TRBD1. Germline V gene lookup returns CDR1 LGHNA and CDR2 YNFKEQ. This CDR3 spans 19 amino acids. Trimming cost V 0 bases and J 3 bases; bases outside gene matches: 15. Here the CDR3 DNA reads TGTGCCAGCAGCCAAGATTGGGGTGGTTTGCAGGGGGCCGACTATGGCTACACCTTC. Protein: CASSQDWGGLQGADYGYTF.

The V call is TRBV9, the J call TRBJ2-3; TRBD1 matches 7 bases. The germline V gene has CDR1 SGDLS and CDR2 YYNGEE. Unmatched junction bases numbered 8, after V lost 4 bases and J lost 3 bases. The CDR3 runs to 15 residues. The CDR3 sequence is CASSPRGLGTDTQYF. As DNA, the CDR3 is TGTGCCAGCAGCCCGAGGGGGCTCGGGACAGATACGCAGTATTTT.